One TCR beta chain is described in this entry. The data derive from a study of blood T cell repertoires in COVID-19. Across the whole study: COVID-19 samples from acute and convalescent phases originated in the United States, Italy and Spain. The cDNA or gDNA used as material had been derived from T cells, B-cell-depleted T cells, or PBMCs.

Original processing methods: Amplification with reference gene primers provided the estimates of nucleated cell counts. Libraries were prepared by immunoSEQ multiplex PCR; TCRdb keeps only in-frame clonotypes and omits some of them. That table supplies the V and J calls and clone size; D and trimming were determined from the DNA. Among about 340,000 clones listed, 87% were seen once. V lost 3 bases and J lost 6, with 9 bases in between. Per the germline V gene, CDR1 is KGHSH and CDR2 is LQKENI. The CDR3 consists of 14 residues. The Seattle patients joined while their infection was active and were tracked longitudinally afterward.

The chain joins TRBV18 to TRBJ1-6; D is possibly TRBD1 (5 bases). The sample comprised peripheral blood. The TCR originated in a woman aged 50 to 60 with COVID-19, enrolled during active disease. CDR3 in amino acids: CASSPDSSNSPLHF. The DNA for the CDR3 is TGTGCCAGCTCACCCGACAGTAGTAATTCACCCCTCCACTTT.